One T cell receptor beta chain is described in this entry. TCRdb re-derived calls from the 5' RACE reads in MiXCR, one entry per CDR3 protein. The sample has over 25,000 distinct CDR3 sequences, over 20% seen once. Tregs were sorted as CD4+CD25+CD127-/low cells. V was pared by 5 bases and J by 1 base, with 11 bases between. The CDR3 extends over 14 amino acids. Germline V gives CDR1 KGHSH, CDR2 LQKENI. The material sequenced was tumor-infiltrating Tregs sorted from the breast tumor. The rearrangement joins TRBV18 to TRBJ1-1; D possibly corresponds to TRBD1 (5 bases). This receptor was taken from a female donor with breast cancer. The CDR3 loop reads CASSVRGENTEAFF. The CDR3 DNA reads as TGTGCCAGCTCAGTTCGAGGGGAGAACACTGAAGCTTTCTTT.